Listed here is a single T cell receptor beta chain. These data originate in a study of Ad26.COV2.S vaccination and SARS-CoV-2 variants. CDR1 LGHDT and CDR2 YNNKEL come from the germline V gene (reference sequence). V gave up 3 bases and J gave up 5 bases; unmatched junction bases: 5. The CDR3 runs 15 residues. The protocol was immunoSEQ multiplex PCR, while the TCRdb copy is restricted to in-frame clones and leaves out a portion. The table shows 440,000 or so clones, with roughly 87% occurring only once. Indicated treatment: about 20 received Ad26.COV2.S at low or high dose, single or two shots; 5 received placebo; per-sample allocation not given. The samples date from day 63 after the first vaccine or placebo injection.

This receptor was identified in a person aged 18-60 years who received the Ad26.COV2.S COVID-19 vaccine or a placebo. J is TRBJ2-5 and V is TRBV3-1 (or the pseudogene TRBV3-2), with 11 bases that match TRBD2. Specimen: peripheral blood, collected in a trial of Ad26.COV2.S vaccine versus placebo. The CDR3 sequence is CASSQPGLAGETQYF. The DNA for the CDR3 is TGTGCCAGCAGCCAGCCCGGACTAGCGGGTGAGACCCAGTACTTC.